This entry features one TCR beta chain sequence. Its target is unknown. The second PCR ran about 6 to 12 cycles with a sample-barcoded 5' primer and J-beta primers. TCRdb redid the calling of the 5' RACE reads with MiXCR, one entry per CDR3 protein. The top ten hold roughly 25% of the sample, which has 550,000 to 600,000 distinct CDR3 sequences, less than 60% seen once. The sample comes from a study of blood T cells in healthy people across ages. Study conclusions and caveats: Diversity was higher, and naive CD4+ cells more numerous, in long-lived donors than in aged donors. It was held that the diversity estimates obtained from one million T cells were underestimates.

Sequencing used blood. This clonotype was obtained from a man older than 75 in good health.

The CDR3 DNA is TGTGCCAGCAGTGGGACTATTCGGTCCGAGCAGTACTTC. Its translation is CASSGTIRSEQYF. This sequence joins TRBV9 and TRBJ2-7; TRBD2 agrees at 7 bases. The length of the CDR3 is 13 residues. Germline V CDR1 and CDR2: SGDLS, YYNGEE. V lost 5 bases and J lost 6; bases outside the gene matches: 8.